These 29 T cell receptor beta chains were sequenced from one sample in a study of cytotoxic CD8 clonotypes in ibrutinib-treated CLL. Assay used: immunoSEQ multiplex PCR; TCRdb lists only in-frame clones, some missing. This repertoire shows 50,000 to 60,000 clones, 70% to 90% found once; its top ten account for roughly 22%. This material consisted of PBMCs, taken after 24 months of ibrutinib treatment. The receptors originated from a human donor with chronic lymphocytic leukemia.

The chain carries TRBV6-1 and TRBJ2-7; D remains unclear. V lost 2 bases, J lost 3 bases, and 2 bases lay in between. Germline CDR1 MNHNS, CDR2 SASEGT. This CDR3 is 11 amino acids long. In nucleotides, the CDR3 is TGTGCCAGCAGTGAATTCTACGAGCAGTACTTC. Amino acid sequence: CASSEFYEQYF.

In its sample, this clone was seen once. The V gene is TRBV6-5, the J gene TRBJ2-7; D is possibly TRBD1 (6 bases). This CDR3 spans 13 amino acids. Germline CDR1 MNHEY, CDR2 SVGAGI. V shed 5 bases and J shed 2 bases, with 10 bases lying between them. CDR3 nucleotides: TGTGCCAGCAGTCGGACAGCCACCTACGAGCAGTACTTC. Translated, it gives CASSRTATYEQYF.

The V gene is TRBV19, the J gene TRBJ2-5; 11 positions agree with TRBD1. The J segment lost 5 bases and the V segment lost 5 bases, leaving 16 bases of the junction unmatched. Germline V gene sequence: CDR1 LNHDA, CDR2 SQIVND (reference sequence). The CDR3 has 18 residues. This CDR3 reads CASSQNPGQGVKWETQYF. The CDR3 nucleotides read TGTGCCAGTAGTCAGAATCCGGGACAGGGGGTTAAGTGGGAGACCCAGTACTTC. Drawing the rest from reference TRBV19 and TRBJ2-5, the complete variable domain is DGGITQSPKYLFRKEGQNVTLSCEQNLNHDAMYWYRQDPGQGLRLIYYSQIVNDFQKGDIAEGYSVSREKKESFPLTVTSAQKNPTAFYLCASSQNPGQGVKWETQYFGPGTRLLVL.

This clone was seen once. In DNA, the CDR3 is TGTGCCACCAGCAGAGACAACTACGAGCAGTACTTC. Its protein is CATSRDNYEQYF. The genes are TRBV15 and TRBJ2-7; D is undetermined. From germline, CDR1 is LNHNV and CDR2 YYDKDF (reference sequence). CDR3 length: 12 residues. Between the trimmed V and J ends, which lost 0 bases and 3 bases, there was a span of 3 bases.

The gene calls are TRBV5-4 and TRBJ2-2; 11 bases map to TRBD2. The CDR3 loop spans 17 amino acids. Germline values: CDR1 SGHNT, CDR2 YYREEE (reference sequence). V lost 4 bases to trimming and J lost 5 bases; unmatched junction nucleotides: 10. DNA for the CDR3: TGTGCCAGCAGCGATGGTAGCGGGAGGGCAGGTACCGGGGAGCTGTTTTTT. Its protein product is CASSDGSGRAGTGELFF.

The J gene is TRBJ2-6, the V gene TRBV23-1; D gene unclear. TRBV23-1 counts as an open reading frame of uncertain function. This CDR3 is built from 20 residues. Trimming removed 0 bases at V and 2 bases at J, with 20 bases between. The CDR3 coding sequence is TGCGCCAGCAGTCAATCGATTTGCCGGGCCTGGAAGCCTGGGGCCAACGTCCTGACTTTC. The encoded protein is CASSQSICRAWKPGANVLTF.

This clone was counted a single time. The V and J genes are TRBV2 and TRBJ1-2; TRBD1 might be the D (6 bases). V was trimmed by 8 bases and J by 7 bases, leaving 20 bases between them. The CDR3 runs to 14 residues. CDR1 and CDR2 from the germline V gene are SNHLY and FYNNEI. As DNA, the CDR3 is TGTGCCAGCGCTACCGCGGAGGGGGTGGGTGGCTACACCTTC. Amino acid sequence: CASATAEGVGGYTF. Full variable domain (missing parts from reference TRBV2 and TRBJ1-2): EPEVTQTPSHQVTQMGQEVILRCVPISNHLYFYWYRQILGQKVEFLVSFYNNEISEKSEIFDDQFSVERPDGSNFTLKIRSTKLEDSAMYFCASATAEGVGGYTFGSGTRLTVV.

This chain uses TRBV19 with TRBJ1-1; maybe TRBD1 (5 bases). CDR3 length equals 18 residues. V lost 1 base, J lost 4 bases, and 22 bases lay in between. Germline CDR1 is LNHDA and CDR2 is SQIVND (reference sequence). CDR3 region: CASSIARGTDVPSTEAFF. DNA for the CDR3: TGTGCCAGTAGTATAGCCCGCGGGACCGATGTCCCTAGCACTGAAGCTTTCTTT. The variable domain in full, with the rest retrieved from reference TRBV19 and TRBJ1-1, is DGGITQSPKYLFRKEGQNVTLSCEQNLNHDAMYWYRQDPGQGLRLIYYSQIVNDFQKGDIAEGYSVSREKKESFPLTVTSAQKNPTAFYLCASSIARGTDVPSTEAFFGQGTRLTVV.

This clone was seen a handful of times. V is TRBV5-4 and J is TRBJ1-1, with 7 nucleotides matching TRBD1. J lost 1 base, V lost 4 bases, and 7 bases had no gene match. This CDR3 is built from 15 residues. CDR1 and CDR2 (germline): SGHNT, YYREEE (reference sequence). In DNA form, the CDR3 reads TGTGCCAGCAGCCCAGGGGGGAGTAGGAACACTGAAGCTTTCTTT. Encoded protein: CASSPGGSRNTEAFF.

The rearrangement joins TRBV25-1 to TRBJ2-7; D is possibly TRBD1 (5 bases). V was trimmed by 1 base and J by 6 bases, leaving 13 bases between them. Germline V gene sequence: CDR1 MGHDK, CDR2 SYGVNS. This CDR3 spans 14 amino acids. Here the CDR3 reads CASSELWQGSEQYF. The CDR3 nucleotides read TGTGCCAGCAGTGAATTGTGGCAGGGAAGCGAGCAGTACTTC.

This clone occurred once. Other DNA sequences in the sample encode the same CDR3. As DNA, the CDR3 is TGTGCCTGGAGGGGTCCGGGGAGGGCCAGGCATGAGCAGTTCTTC. It yields the protein CAWRGPGRARHEQFF. The chain employs TRBV30 and TRBJ2-1; 7 nucleotides align to TRBD2. Germline values: CDR1 GTSNPN, CDR2 SVGIG (reference sequence). Trimming removed 3 bases from V and 8 bases from J; junction bases left unmatched: 13. The CDR3 has 15 amino acids.

This chain joins TRBV10-3 and TRBJ2-5, with TRBD1 matching 7 bases. The CDR3 extends over 16 amino acids. The germline V gene encodes CDR1 ENHRY and CDR2 SYGVKD. V shed 3 bases, J shed 1 base, and the junction held 8 bases outside the gene matches. The CDR3 nucleotides are TGTGCCATCAGTGACTTGGCTGGGACAGCCCAAGAGACCCAGTACTTC. Translated: CAISDLAGTAQETQYF.

CDR3 amino acids: CSVSESRSGNTIYF. CDR3 in DNA: TGCAGCGTTTCGGAGAGCCGCTCTGGAAACACCATATATTTT. The rearrangement uses TRBV29-1 and TRBJ1-3; D is uncertain. V was clipped by 5 bases and J by 0 bases, with 11 bases between them. Germline V gives CDR1 SQVTM, CDR2 ANQGSEA. There are 14 residues in the CDR3. The full variable domain, in which reference TRBV29-1 and TRBJ1-3 provide the parts outside the CDR3, is SAVISQKPSRDICQRGTSLTIQCQVDSQVTMMFWYRQQPGQSLTLIATANQGSEATYESGFVIDKFPISRPNLTFSTLTVSNMSPEDSSIYLCSVSESRSGNTIYFGEGSWLTVV.

V is TRBV10-2 and J is TRBJ2-4; 7 bases match TRBD1. Germline CDR1 is WSHSY and CDR2 is SAAADI. The CDR3 spans 15 residues. V lost 3 bases to trimming and J lost 4 bases; unmatched junction nucleotides: 6. CDR3 coding DNA: TGCGCCAGCAGTGATTGGGACAGCCTAAAAAACATTCAGTACTTC. As protein: CASSDWDSLKNIQYF.

V usage is TRBV6-6 and J usage is TRBJ2-7; D ambiguous. This CDR3 is built from 13 residues. With 6 bases removed from V and 5 bases from J, the gap between germline ends came to 14 bases. Germline V gives CDR1 MNHNY, CDR2 SVGAGI (reference sequence). CDR3 region: CASRQGWVDEQYF. In DNA form, the CDR3 reads TGTGCCAGCAGACAAGGCTGGGTGGACGAGCAGTACTTC.

V usage is TRBV30 and J usage is TRBJ1-3; no definite D call. Trimming left V 1 base short and J 0 bases short, with 4 bases between. Germline assignment: CDR1 GTSNPN and CDR2 SVGIG (reference sequence). There are 13 residues in the CDR3. The CDR3: CAWSEASGNTIYF. The CDR3 region has the DNA TGTGCCTGGAGTGAGGCCTCTGGAAACACCATATATTTT.

V is TRBV7-2 and J is TRBJ2-7, with D perhaps matching TRBD2 (5 bases). V lost 5 bases and J lost 2, with 16 bases in between. CDR3 length equals 15 residues. In germline, CDR1 is SGHTA, CDR2 FQGNSA. CDR3: CASSPAVLLAYEQYF. In nucleotides, the CDR3 is TGTGCCAGCAGCCCAGCGGTGCTTTTAGCCTACGAGCAGTACTTC.

The J gene is TRBJ1-1, the V gene TRBV6-5; 7 bases align to TRBD1. Looked up from germline, CDR1 is MNHEY and CDR2 is SVGAGI. CDR3 length: 12 amino acids. Losses at the gene ends were 5 bases for V and 5 bases for J; bases not matched to a gene: 2. As DNA, the CDR3 is TGTGCCAGCAGTACGACAGGGACTGAAGCTTTCTTT. Residues: CASSTTGTEAFF.

The J gene is TRBJ2-2, the V gene TRBV7-8; 14 bases agree with TRBD2. Germline assignment: CDR1 SGHVS and CDR2 FQNEAQ. The CDR3 length is 16 residues. J was trimmed by 7 bases and V by 5 bases; bases with no gene match: 6. DNA for the CDR3: TGTGCCAGCAGCCGACTAGCGGGAGGGCGGGACGGGGAGCTGTTTTTT. It specifies CASSRLAGGRDGELFF. The full variable domain, rest sourced from reference TRBV7-8 and TRBJ2-2, is GAGVSQSPRYKVAKRGQDVALRCDPISGHVSLFWYQQALGQGPEFLTYFQNEAQLDKSGLPSDRFFAERPEGSVSTLKIQRTQQEDSAVYLCASSRLAGGRDGELFFGEGSRLTVL.

The J gene is TRBJ1-2, the V gene TRBV25-1, with D possibly being TRBD1 (6 bases). V lost 5 bases, J lost 5 bases, and 12 bases lay in between. Germline values: CDR1 MGHDK, CDR2 SYGVNS. The CDR3 has 13 amino acids. CDR3 sequence: CASSRGLGYGYTF. DNA of the CDR3: TGTGCCAGCAGTCGGGGGCTCGGGTATGGCTACACCTTC.

This chain joins TRBV5-1 and TRBJ2-5, with a tentative D call TRBD2 (5 bases). Germline V lookup: CDR1 SGHRS, CDR2 YFSETQ. Trimming removed 0 bases at V and 5 bases at J, with 11 bases between. This CDR3 spans 14 amino acids. CDR3 coding DNA: TGCGCCAGCAGCTTGGGAGGGTCCCTGGAGACCCAGTACTTC. Translation: CASSLGGSLETQYF.

V and J are TRBV19 and TRBJ2-1; a weak D match, TRBD2 (5 bases). CDR3 size: 15 residues. CDR1 LNHDA and CDR2 SQIVND come from the germline V gene (reference sequence). V lost 5 bases and J lost 8, with 19 bases in between. The CDR3 DNA is TGTGCCAGTAGTGACCCGATGGCGGGTCTCGATGAGCAGTTCTTC. Its protein is CASSDPMAGLDEQFF.

The chain joins TRBV30 to TRBJ2-3, with 7 bases that match TRBD2. The ends lost 0 bases at V and 2 bases at J; junction bases unmatched: 8. CDR3 length: 16 amino acids. Germline V gene sequence: CDR1 GTSNPN, CDR2 SVGIG (reference sequence). The CDR3 loop is CAWSVGLAENTDTQYF. In DNA, the CDR3 is TGTGCCTGGAGTGTTGGTCTAGCGGAAAACACAGATACGCAGTATTTT.

The chain carries TRBV19 and TRBJ2-7; weak D call: TRBD1 (6 bases). This CDR3 has 15 residues. V was pared by 3 bases and J by 3 bases, with 15 bases between. Germline V gene lookup returns CDR1 LNHDA and CDR2 SQIVND (reference sequence). CDR3 residues: CASSMRAGQSYEQYF. CDR3 coding DNA: TGTGCCAGTAGTATGCGCGCAGGACAGAGCTACGAGCAGTACTTC.

The rearrangement uses TRBV5-1 and TRBJ2-5; 7 bases are a match to TRBD2. The CDR3 runs 14 residues. Germline assignment: CDR1 SGHRS and CDR2 YFSETQ. V trimming: 1 base; J trimming: 3 bases; junction bases outside the gene matches: 3. CDR3 sequence (DNA): TGCGCCAGCAGCTTGACCGGGAGGAAAGAGACCCAGTACTTC. This gives the protein CASSLTGRKETQYF.

The table lists this clone with a few counts. This chain connects TRBV30 to TRBJ2-1; D possibly matches TRBD1 or TRBD2 (6 bases each). CDR1 GTSNPN and CDR2 SVGIG come from the germline V gene (reference sequence). The CDR3 extends over 13 amino acids. V shed 2 bases and J shed 7 bases, with 12 bases lying between them. Here the CDR3 DNA reads TGTGCCTGGAGTCTGGGGGGCTGGAATGAGCAGTTCTTC. The encoded protein is CAWSLGGWNEQFF.

The V call is TRBV5-5, the J call TRBJ1-5, with 7 positions matching TRBD1. The CDR3 is 15 residues long. Germline-derived CDR1 and CDR2 are SGHKS and YYEKEE (reference sequence). J lost 1 base, V lost 4 bases, and 5 bases had no gene match. CDR3 residues: CASSRDRASNQPQHF. DNA for the CDR3: TGTGCCAGCAGCCGAGACAGGGCAAGCAATCAGCCCCAGCATTTT.

J is TRBJ1-3 and V is TRBV5-4, with 12 bases lining up with TRBD1. The CDR3 runs to 16 residues. The V segment lost 4 bases and the J segment 3 bases; nucleotides outside the gene matches: 5. Germline V lookup: CDR1 SGHNT, CDR2 YYREEE (reference sequence). For the CDR3, the DNA is TGTGCCAGCAGCGCAGGGACAGGGGGCGGTGGAAACACCATATATTTT. Its translation is CASSAGTGGGGNTIYF.

The chain carries TRBV2 and TRBJ2-3; 12 bases map to TRBD1. The CDR3 extends over 18 amino acids. CDR1 and CDR2 from the germline V gene are SNHLY and FYNNEI. J lost 5 bases, V lost 7 bases, and 16 bases had no gene match. DNA of the CDR3: TGTGCCAGCACCGAGATGGACCTGGGACAGGGGGCCGGAGATACGCAGTATTTT. Its protein product is CASTEMDLGQGAGDTQYF.